The 25 T cell receptor beta chains reported below all come from one sample, sequenced in a study of T-cell reconstitution after alpha-beta-depleted transplantation in children. Using unique molecular identifiers, the investigators prepared the TCRbeta library. TCRdb processed the PCR reads anew with MiXCR; each CDR3 protein has one entry. The sample has hundreds of thousands of distinct CDR3 sequences; 15% to 20% are singletons. The specimen comprised PBMCs from the stem cell graft donor, sampled from the stem cell graft. The receptors come from a human donor who donated a stem cell graft to a child with acute myeloid leukemia.

This clonotype was detected ten times or more. This chain uses TRBV12-3 or TRBV12-4 with TRBJ1-4; D uncertain. Trimming took 3 bases from V and 4 from J, leaving 9 bases between them. There are 14 residues in the CDR3. The CDR3: CASSLSQLNEKLFF. The CDR3 DNA reads TGTGCCAGCAGTTTGTCCCAGCTTAATGAAAAACTGTTTTTT.

The rearrangement uses TRBV6-2 or TRBV6-3 and TRBJ1-5, with 11 bases that match TRBD1. V shed 6 bases and J 5 bases; nucleotides not matched to a gene: 12. The CDR3 runs 17 residues. Germline CDR1 MNHEY, CDR2 SVGEGT. The CDR3 spells CASSFGQGANSHQPQHF. The CDR3 DNA reads as TGTGCCAGCAGCTTCGGACAGGGGGCGAATAGTCATCAGCCCCAGCATTTT.

V gene TRBV4-2 combines with J gene TRBJ1-2, with D maybe TRBD1 (5 bases). Trimming pared 2 bases from V and 8 bases from J, leaving 9 bases between. The germline V gene encodes CDR1 LGHNA and CDR2 YNFKEQ. This CDR3 is 12 amino acids long. This chain's CDR3 is CASSQWGGGYTF. The CDR3 nucleotides are TGTGCCAGCAGCCAATGGGGCGGCGGCTACACCTTC.

In this sample, this clonotype turned up many times. The J gene is TRBJ2-7, the V gene TRBV3-1, with D unresolved. This CDR3 has 16 residues. V dropped 0 bases and J dropped 5 bases, with 17 bases sitting between them. Germline V gives CDR1 LGHDT, CDR2 YNNKEL (reference sequence). CDR3 amino acids: CASSQDQPKRKHEQYF. The CDR3 nucleotides read TGTGCCAGCAGCCAAGACCAGCCTAAACGCAAGCACGAGCAGTACTTC.

This clonotype was seen ten or more times. J is TRBJ1-1 and V is TRBV20-1; TRBD1 is a possible D gene (6 bases). From germline, CDR1 is DFQATT and CDR2 SNEGSKA (reference sequence). V shed 4 bases and J shed 0 bases, with 9 bases lying between them. This CDR3 region has 13 residues. The chain's CDR3 is CSAKRTVNTEAFF. Written as DNA, the CDR3 is TGCAGTGCTAAACGGACAGTGAACACTGAAGCTTTCTTT.

In this sample, this clonotype turned up a few times. The V gene is TRBV7-2, the J gene TRBJ2-3; TRBD2 matches at 7 bases. CDR3 length: 14 residues. Germline V CDR1 and CDR2: SGHTA, FQGNSA. V shed 6 bases and J 6 bases; nucleotides not matched to a gene: 9. DNA of the CDR3: TGTGCCAGCAGACCGGGGGGTCCCAGCGATACGCAGTATTTT. Translated, it gives CASRPGGPSDTQYF.

Only a few counts were recorded for this clonotype. The rearrangement joins TRBV7-9 to TRBJ1-4, with 8 positions matching TRBD1. This CDR3 is 16 amino acids long. The V segment lost 4 bases and the J segment 7 bases; nucleotides outside the gene matches: 11. Germline V lookup: CDR1 SEHNR, CDR2 FQNEAQ (reference sequence). CDR3 in amino acids: CASSSTGDRGGEKLFF. DNA of the CDR3: TGTGCCAGCAGCTCGACTGGAGACAGGGGAGGTGAAAAACTGTTTTTT.

The rearrangement uses TRBV29-1 and TRBJ1-3; D is undetermined. This CDR3 is built from 14 residues. Trimming left V 2 bases short and J 0 bases short, with 8 bases between. Germline V gene lookup returns CDR1 SQVTM and CDR2 ANQGSEA. The CDR3 bases are TGCAGCGTTGAAAAGAGTAGCTCTGGAAACACCATATATTTT. It yields the protein CSVEKSSSGNTIYF.

This clonotype was counted a few times. The chain uses TRBV12-3 or TRBV12-4 and TRBJ1-5; D remains ambiguous. The CDR3 is made up of 14 amino acids. Trimming pared 4 bases from V and 11 bases from J, leaving 18 bases between. DNA for the CDR3: TGTGCCAGCAGTTCCTATCAGGTCGTAGGGACCCAGCATTTT. Translated: CASSSYQVVGTQHF.

This clonotype was picked up many times. V usage is TRBV6-1 and J usage is TRBJ2-1; TRBD2 aligns across 8 bases. V lost 6 bases and J lost 3; bases outside the gene matches: 7. Looked up from germline, CDR1 is MNHNS and CDR2 is SASEGT. The CDR3 loop spans 15 amino acids. CDR3: CASSRSGTSYNEQFF. CDR3 DNA sequence: TGTGCCAGCAGCCGATCCGGGACTAGCTACAATGAGCAGTTCTTC.

This clonotype has just a few counts. The V gene is TRBV7-2, the J gene TRBJ2-7, with D possibly matching TRBD1 (5 bases). V lost 8 bases to trimming and J lost 3 bases, with 20 bases between them. The CDR3 covers 15 residues. CDR1 and CDR2 (germline): SGHTA, FQGNSA. CDR3 nucleotides: TGTGCCAGCGCCGACGGACCTTTCAGGGACTACGAGCAGTACTTC. This codes for CASADGPFRDYEQYF.

The chain couples TRBV4-1 to TRBJ2-7, with 9 bases matching TRBD2. This CDR3 is 15 amino acids long. Trimming cost V 8 bases and J 0 bases; bases outside gene matches: 8. Per the germline V gene, CDR1 is MGHRA and CDR2 is YSYEKL. CDR3 bases: TGCGCCAGCCGCCTCCTAGCGGGGAGCTCCTACGAGCAGTACTTC. Protein: CASRLLAGSSYEQYF.

The rearrangement joins TRBV18 to TRBJ2-7; unclear D gene. The CDR3 runs 13 residues. Between the trimmed V and J ends, which lost 3 bases and 3 bases, there was a span of 9 bases. CDR1 is KGHSH, CDR2 LQKENI, per germline. The CDR3 DNA sequence: TGTGCCAGCTCACCCCCGACGGGCTACGAGCAGTACGTC. Translation gives CASSPPTGYEQYV.

This clonotype has at least ten counts. The V and J genes are TRBV7-9 and TRBJ1-1; possible D gene TRBD1, 5 bases. Germline CDR1 SEHNR, CDR2 FQNEAQ (reference sequence). The length of the CDR3 is 12 residues. V lost 10 bases and J 3 bases, leaving 12 bases between the germline ends. CDR3 in amino acids: CATGGGDTEAFF. As DNA, the CDR3 is TGTGCCACCGGGGGAGGGGACACTGAAGCTTTCTTT.

This clonotype was seen repeatedly, ten times or more. The chain combines TRBV20-1 with TRBJ2-5, with D unclear. The CDR3 is made up of 13 amino acids. V lost 3 bases to trimming and J lost 4 bases, with 12 bases between them. CDR1 and CDR2 (germline): DFQATT, SNEGSKA (reference sequence). CDR3 nucleotides: TGCAGTGCTAGTGACCCCTGGGGAGAGACCCAGTACTTC. As protein: CSASDPWGETQYF.

In this sample, this clonotype turned up many times. The chain joins TRBV5-6 to TRBJ2-3; D ambiguous. The V end was cut by 6 bases, the J end by 0 bases, with 17 bases between. Germline V CDR1 and CDR2: SGHDT, YYEEEE. The CDR3 spans 16 residues. This CDR3 is CASMSARRRSTDTQYF. The CDR3 nucleotides are TGTGCCAGCATGTCTGCGCGCCGACGTAGCACAGATACGCAGTATTTT.

The chain recombines TRBV7-6 with TRBJ2-1; D gene unclear. The germline V gene has CDR1 SGHVS and CDR2 FNYEAQ. Trimming removed 0 bases at V and 2 bases at J, with 5 bases between. This CDR3 region has 14 residues. In DNA, the CDR3 is TGTGCCAGCAGCTTAGCTTCTACCTACAATGAGCAGTTCTTC. It encodes CASSLASTYNEQFF.

The chain recombines TRBV5-6 with TRBJ2-2; 8 bases fit TRBD1. The germline CDR1 and CDR2 sequences are SGHDT and YYEEEE. V dropped 4 bases and J dropped 6; count of bases not matched to a gene: 8. This CDR3 contains 15 residues. This chain's CDR3 is CASSVARGRAGELFF. Here the CDR3 DNA reads TGTGCCAGCAGCGTTGCCAGGGGGCGGGCCGGGGAGCTGTTTTTT.

This clonotype was observed once. The V and J genes are TRBV11-2 and TRBJ2-3; no clear D. CDR3 length: 13 amino acids. The germline V gene encodes CDR1 SGHAT and CDR2 FQNNGV. Trimming left V 6 bases short and J 4 bases short, with 11 bases between. CDR3 region: CASRLIRADTQYF. CDR3 sequence (DNA): TGTGCCAGCAGACTTATCCGGGCAGATACGCAGTATTTT.

CDR3 region: CASKGSGYTEAFF. CDR3 sequence (DNA): TGTGCCAGCAAGGGGAGCGGGTACACTGAAGCTTTCTTT. V gene TRBV12-3 or TRBV12-4 combines with J gene TRBJ1-1, with a possible D match to TRBD1 (5 bases). The germline V and J ends were trimmed by 7 bases and 3 bases, with 12 bases remaining between them. The CDR3 is 13 residues long.

This clonotype was detected ten times or more. V and J are TRBV20-1 and TRBJ2-1; a possible D gene is TRBD1 (5 bases). The CDR3 is 14 residues long. From germline, CDR1 is DFQATT and CDR2 SNEGSKA (reference sequence). V lost 4 bases and J 6 bases, leaving 16 bases between the germline ends. CDR3 sequence: CSATRQTLANEQFF. In DNA form, the CDR3 reads TGCAGTGCTACAAGACAGACGCTCGCCAATGAGCAGTTCTTC.

This clonotype was detected once. The genes are TRBV11-2 and TRBJ2-7, with 10 bases fitting TRBD2. The CDR3 is 19 amino acids. With 5 bases clipped from V and 1 base from J, the junction kept 17 bases outside the gene matches. Germline values: CDR1 SGHAT, CDR2 FQNNGV. CDR3 nucleotides: TGTGCCAGCAGCGCCCAGCGGGGGGGATATTCTTCTCTTTCCTACGAGCAGTACTTC. It codes for CASSAQRGGYSSLSYEQYF.

This clonotype occurred many times. V usage is TRBV12-3 or TRBV12-4 and J usage is TRBJ1-4; D not resolved. V shed 6 bases and J shed 5 bases, with 4 bases lying between them. The CDR3 extends over 11 amino acids. This CDR3 reads CASSFNEKLFF. The DNA for the CDR3 is TGTGCCAGCAGCTTCAATGAAAAACTGTTTTTT.

This clonotype has only a few counts. The gene calls are TRBV4-1 and TRBJ1-5; D is uncertain. The germline V gene has CDR1 MGHRA and CDR2 YSYEKL. Trimming took off 1 base at V and 5 bases at J, with 21 bases between the two ends. There are 18 residues in the CDR3. The CDR3 nucleotides read TGCGCCAGCAGCCAAGTAAACGGACGGGTAAGAGGTGATCAGCCCCAGCATTTT. Protein sequence: CASSQVNGRVRGDQPQHF.

J is TRBJ2-7 and V is TRBV20-1; TRBD2 matches at 15 bases. Germline V CDR1 and CDR2: DFQATT, SNEGSKA (reference sequence). The junction had 3 bases not matched to a gene; V was cut back by 0 bases and J by 3 bases. The CDR3 loop spans 16 amino acids. The CDR3 protein is CSAREPGLAGGYEQYF. In DNA form, the CDR3 reads TGCAGTGCTAGAGAACCGGGACTAGCGGGGGGCTACGAGCAGTACTTC.